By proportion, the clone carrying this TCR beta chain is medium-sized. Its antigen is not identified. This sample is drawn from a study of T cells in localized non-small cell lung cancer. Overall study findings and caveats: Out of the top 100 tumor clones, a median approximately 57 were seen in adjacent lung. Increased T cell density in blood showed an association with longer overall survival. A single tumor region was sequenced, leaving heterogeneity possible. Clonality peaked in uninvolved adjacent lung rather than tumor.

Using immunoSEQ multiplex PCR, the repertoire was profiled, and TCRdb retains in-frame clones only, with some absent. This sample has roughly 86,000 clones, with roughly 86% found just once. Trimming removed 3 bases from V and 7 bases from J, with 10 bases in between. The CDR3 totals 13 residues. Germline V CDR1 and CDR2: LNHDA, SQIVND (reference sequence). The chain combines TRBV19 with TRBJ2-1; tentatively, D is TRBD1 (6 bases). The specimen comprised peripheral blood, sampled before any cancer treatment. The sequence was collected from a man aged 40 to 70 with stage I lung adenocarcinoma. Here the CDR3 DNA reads TGTGCCAGTAGTATTACAGGGTGGAATGAGCAGTTCTTC. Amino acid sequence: CASSITGWNEQFF.